These 19 T cell receptor beta chains originate from one sample sequenced in a study of shared clonotypes between healthy human individuals. The protocol was immunoSEQ multiplex PCR, while the TCRdb copy is restricted to in-frame clones and leaves out a portion. This sample has millions of clones, with approximately 95% found just once. The specimen sequenced was naive CD4+ T cells from PBMCs. Subset: CD45RA+ positively selected. Receptors were obtained from a man aged 18 to 30 in good health. Some clones in this sample may be carry-over from other donors' samples.

The V and J genes are TRBV4-2 and TRBJ2-7, with 7 bases that match TRBD2. Losses at the gene ends were 6 bases for V and 2 bases for J; bases not matched to a gene: 10. Germline V gene sequence: CDR1 LGHNA, CDR2 YNFKEQ. The CDR3 has 15 residues. The CDR3 nucleotides read TGTGCCAGCAGAAGGGCTAGCGGAGCGACCTACGAGCAGTACTTC. This translates into CASRRASGATYEQYF.

The chain carries TRBV2 and TRBJ1-4; unclear D gene. This CDR3 has 14 amino acids. CDR1 is SNHLY, CDR2 FYNNEI, per germline. The V end lost 0 bases, the J end lost 4 bases, and 6 bases lay between the germline ends. The DNA of the CDR3 is TGTGCCAGCAGTGAAGCGGGGTATAATGAAAAACTGTTTTTT. It translates to CASSEAGYNEKLFF. Filled out from reference TRBV2 and TRBJ1-4, the complete variable domain reads EPEVTQTPSHQVTQMGQEVILRCVPISNHLYFYWYRQILGQKVEFLVSFYNNEISEKSEIFDDQFSVERPDGSNFTLKIRSTKLEDSAMYFCASSEAGYNEKLFFGSGTQLSVL.

The genes are TRBV6-5 and TRBJ2-5, with TRBD2 as a possible D gene (5 bases). V was cut by 1 base and J by 5 bases, with 11 bases left in between. CDR1 is MNHEY and CDR2 is SVGAGI in the germline V gene. The CDR3 is made up of 14 amino acids. The CDR3 DNA follows: TGTGCCAGCAGTTACTACGAGGGCTCGGAGACCCAGTACTTC. As protein: CASSYYEGSETQYF.

The chain is built from TRBV11-3 and TRBJ1-5; unclear D gene. The CDR3 contains 16 residues. Germline values: CDR1 SGHNT, CDR2 YENEEA. V shed 4 bases and J shed 2 bases, with 15 bases lying between them. The CDR3 nucleotides are TGTGCCAGCAGCTCAACCTACGTCAGTGGCAATCAGCCCCAGCATTTT. Its protein is CASSSTYVSGNQPQHF.

This clone was seen a single time. V is TRBV28 and J is TRBJ2-7, with D unresolved. The ends were cut back, 6 bases at V and 2 bases at J, with 14 bases in the middle. CDR1 and CDR2 (germline): MDHEN, SYDVKM. This CDR3 is built from 14 residues. The CDR3 is CASRDWGRTYEQYF. In DNA form, the CDR3 reads TGTGCCAGCAGAGATTGGGGTAGGACCTACGAGCAGTACTTC.

The chain recombines TRBV7-9 with TRBJ1-3, with D unclear. The CDR3 sequence is 15 residues long. Trimming removed 5 bases at V and 0 bases at J, with 11 bases between. Germline V gene data show CDR1 as SEHNR and CDR2 as FQNEAQ (reference sequence). The CDR3 spells CASSHHLPSGNTIYF. DNA for the CDR3: TGTGCCAGCAGCCATCACTTACCCTCTGGAAACACCATATATTTT.

This sequence joins TRBV10-3 and TRBJ2-7; 7 nucleotides align to TRBD1. V shed 6 bases, J shed 2 bases, and the junction held 7 bases outside the gene matches. The germline gives CDR1 ENHRY, CDR2 SYGVKD. The CDR3 is 14 residues long. The CDR3 spells CAISPQGPPYEQYF. Here the CDR3 DNA reads TGTGCCATCAGCCCACAGGGGCCTCCCTACGAGCAGTACTTC.

The rearrangement joins TRBV28 to TRBJ2-1; the match to TRBD2 covers 8 bases. The CDR3 is 16 residues long. Germline CDR1 reads MDHEN; CDR2 reads SYDVKM. Germline trimming cut 6 bases from V and 2 bases from J; bases unmatched to any gene: 9. The CDR3 nucleotides read TGTGCCAGCAGATCAACTAGCGGAGGAACCTACAATGAGCAGTTCTTC. Its protein is CASRSTSGGTYNEQFF.

The chain has TRBV9 and TRBJ2-1; 7 bases are a match to TRBD2. In germline, CDR1 is SGDLS, CDR2 YYNGEE. V lost 5 bases to trimming and J lost 9 bases; unmatched junction nucleotides: 14. The CDR3 extends over 15 amino acids. CDR3 nucleotides: TGTGCCAGCAGGGCCTCCGGACTAGAGATAACTGAGCAGTTCTTC. Translated, it gives CASRASGLEITEQFF. Full variable domain (remainder filled in from reference TRBV9 and TRBJ2-1): DSGVTQTPKHLITATGQRVTLRCSPRSGDLSVYWYQQSLDQGLQFLIQYYNGEERAKGNILERFSAQQFPDLHSELNLSSLELGDSALYFCASRASGLEITEQFFGPGTRLTVL.

This chain uses TRBV6-1 with TRBJ1-5, with TRBD1 identical over 7 bases. Trimming cost V 7 bases and J 6 bases; bases outside gene matches: 6. Germline V gene sequence: CDR1 MNHNS, CDR2 SASEGT. This CDR3 comprises 13 residues. CDR3 loop: CASTRQGVQPQHF. For the CDR3, the DNA is TGTGCCAGCACCCGACAGGGAGTTCAGCCCCAGCATTTT.

The V gene is TRBV5-4, the J gene TRBJ1-2; 7 bases line up with TRBD1. CDR3 length: 14 amino acids. In germline, CDR1 is SGHNT, CDR2 YYREEE (reference sequence). V trimming: 1 base; J trimming: 1 base; junction bases outside the gene matches: 1. In DNA form, the CDR3 reads TGTGCCAGCAGCTTGCCAGGGGGTAACTATGGCTACACCTTC. This codes for CASSLPGGNYGYTF.

This clone was seen just once. The chain links TRBV4-1 to TRBJ2-4, with a tentative D call TRBD2 (5 bases). This CDR3 is 16 amino acids long. V was cut by 1 base and J by 1 base, with 11 bases left in between. Germline lookup yields CDR1 MGHRA and CDR2 YSYEKL. CDR3 in DNA: TGCGCCAGCAGCCAAGTCGGGGTGGCGGCCAAAAACATTCAGTACTTC. Protein sequence: CASSQVGVAAKNIQYF.

The genes are TRBV5-1 and TRBJ2-2; D not resolved. CDR1 and CDR2 (germline): SGHRS, YFSETQ. Between the trimmed V and J ends, which lost 1 base and 0 bases, there was a span of 10 bases. The CDR3 length is 16 residues. CDR3: CASSLRLASNTGELFF. CDR3 bases: TGCGCCAGCAGCTTGAGATTGGCTTCGAACACCGGGGAGCTGTTTTTT.

The J gene is TRBJ2-3, the V gene TRBV19; 8 nucleotides align to TRBD1. Germline trimming cut 6 bases from V and 1 base from J; bases unmatched to any gene: 3. Germline CDR1 LNHDA, CDR2 SQIVND (reference sequence). There are 14 residues in the CDR3. In nucleotides, the CDR3 is TGTGCCAGTAGGCTGACAGGGGGCACAGATACGCAGTATTTT. This translates into CASRLTGGTDTQYF.

The genes are TRBV30 and TRBJ2-3, with 9 bases matching TRBD2. Germline V gene lookup returns CDR1 GTSNPN and CDR2 SVGIG (reference sequence). This CDR3 is built from 14 residues. V was pared by 6 bases and J by 8 bases, with 12 bases of the junction left unmatched. CDR3 sequence reads: CACRKWREGVTQYF. CDR3 DNA sequence: TGTGCCTGCAGGAAGTGGCGGGAGGGGGTTACGCAGTATTTT.

This sequence joins TRBV7-9 and TRBJ2-1; no firm D call. V lost 2 bases and J 2 bases, leaving 7 bases between the germline ends. The CDR3 is made up of 14 amino acids. The germline V gene has CDR1 SEHNR and CDR2 FQNEAQ (reference sequence). This chain's CDR3 is CASSLTRTYNEQFF. CDR3 nucleotide sequence: TGTGCCAGCAGCTTAACCAGGACCTACAATGAGCAGTTCTTC.

This clone occurred once. The CDR3 nucleotides are TGTGCCAGCAGACTATCCGGTCTGGAGCAGTTCTTC. Translated: CASRLSGLEQFF. The V and J genes are TRBV28 and TRBJ2-1; D remains unclear. Germline V CDR1 and CDR2: MDHEN, SYDVKM. The CDR3 is made up of 12 amino acids. Trimming stripped 6 bases from V and 10 bases from J, with 13 bases between.

Concerning this clone: This specimen includes other DNA sequences encoding the same CDR3. The chain links TRBV28 to TRBJ1-1; 7 positions agree with TRBD1. J gave up 3 bases and V 5 bases, and 6 bases lay outside the gene matches. CDR3 length: 14 residues. CDR1 is MDHEN and CDR2 is SYDVKM in the germline V gene. CDR3 region: CASSLSRGDTEAFF. The CDR3 DNA is TGTGCCAGCAGTCTGTCCAGGGGGGACACTGAAGCTTTCTTT. The whole variable domain, remainder taken from reference TRBV28 and TRBJ1-1, is DVKVTQSSRYLVKRTGEKVFLECVQDMDHENMFWYRQDPGLGLRLIYFSYDVKMKEKGDIPEGYSVSREKKERFSLILESASTNQTSMYLCASSLSRGDTEAFFGQGTRLTVV.

The V gene is TRBV7-9, the J gene TRBJ2-2; unclear D gene. The CDR3 runs 13 residues. Germline V gives CDR1 SEHNR, CDR2 FQNEAQ (reference sequence). Trimming removed 4 bases from V and 5 bases from J, with 8 bases in between. In DNA form, the CDR3 reads TGTGCCAGCAGCTCAAAACCTACCGGGGAGCTGTTTTTT. It is translated as CASSSKPTGELFF.